Below, 2 T cell receptor beta chains from the same sample are listed, as sequenced in a study of T-cell reconstitution after alpha-beta-depleted transplantation in children. Unique molecular identifiers tagged the TCRbeta library. MiXCR, run by TCRdb on the PCR reads, gives a single entry per CDR3 protein. The top ten hold around 2.2% of the sample, which has hundreds of thousands of distinct CDR3 sequences, about an eighth seen once. The sample in question was PBMCs, mostly from graft donor cells, obtained 360 days after TCRalphabeta/CD19-depleted stem cell transplant. The receptors here all came from a male patient under 18 who had a stem cell transplant for acute myeloid leukemia, so the T cells may come from the graft donor.

The genes are TRBV5-1 and TRBJ2-2; a weak D match, TRBD1 (5 bases). The V gene lost 0 bases and the J gene lost 4 bases, with 7 bases spanning the gap. Germline V gives CDR1 SGHRS, CDR2 YFSETQ. The CDR3 extends over 14 amino acids. The CDR3 loop is CASSLEGFTGELFF. The CDR3 DNA reads TGCGCCAGCAGCTTGGAGGGGTTCACCGGGGAGCTGTTTTTT.

J is TRBJ2-1 and V is TRBV30; the match to TRBD2 covers 12 bases. The CDR3 loop spans 17 amino acids. The ends lost 8 bases at V and 0 bases at J; junction bases unmatched: 11. The germline V gene encodes CDR1 GTSNPN and CDR2 SVGIG (reference sequence). The CDR3 coding sequence is TGTGCCCCCCCGGGACTAGCGGGTTCAAGCTCCTACAATGAGCAGTTCTTC. The encoded protein is CAPPGLAGSSSYNEQFF.